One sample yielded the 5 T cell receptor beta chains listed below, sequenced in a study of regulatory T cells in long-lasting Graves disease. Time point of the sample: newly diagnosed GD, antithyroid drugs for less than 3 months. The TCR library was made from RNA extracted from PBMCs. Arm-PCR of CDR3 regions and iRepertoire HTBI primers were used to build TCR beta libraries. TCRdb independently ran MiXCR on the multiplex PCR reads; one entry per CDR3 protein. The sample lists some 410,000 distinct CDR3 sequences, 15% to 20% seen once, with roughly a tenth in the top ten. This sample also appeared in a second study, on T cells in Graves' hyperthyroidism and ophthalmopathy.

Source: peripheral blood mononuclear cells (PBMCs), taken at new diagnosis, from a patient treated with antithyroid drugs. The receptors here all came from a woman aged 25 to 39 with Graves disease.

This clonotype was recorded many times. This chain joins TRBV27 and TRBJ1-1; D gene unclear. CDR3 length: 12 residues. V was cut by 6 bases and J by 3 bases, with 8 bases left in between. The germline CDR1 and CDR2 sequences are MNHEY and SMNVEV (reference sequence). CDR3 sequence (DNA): TGTGCCAGCAGATTTAGAGACACTGAAGCTTTCTTT. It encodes CASRFRDTEAFF.

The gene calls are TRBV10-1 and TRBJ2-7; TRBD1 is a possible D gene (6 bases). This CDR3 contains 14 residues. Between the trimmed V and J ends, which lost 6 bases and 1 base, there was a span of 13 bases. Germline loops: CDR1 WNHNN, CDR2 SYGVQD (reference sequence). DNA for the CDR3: TGCGCCAGCAGAACAGGGAAAGTTTCCTACGAGCAGTACTTC. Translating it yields CASRTGKVSYEQYF.

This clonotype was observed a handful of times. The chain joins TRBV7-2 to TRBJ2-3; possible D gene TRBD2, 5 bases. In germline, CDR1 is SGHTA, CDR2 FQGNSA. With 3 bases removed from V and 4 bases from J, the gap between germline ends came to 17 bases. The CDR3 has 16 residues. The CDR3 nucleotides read TGTGCCAGCAGCTTTGGGCGATTCCTAGCCCCAGATACGCAGTATTTT. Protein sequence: CASSFGRFLAPDTQYF.

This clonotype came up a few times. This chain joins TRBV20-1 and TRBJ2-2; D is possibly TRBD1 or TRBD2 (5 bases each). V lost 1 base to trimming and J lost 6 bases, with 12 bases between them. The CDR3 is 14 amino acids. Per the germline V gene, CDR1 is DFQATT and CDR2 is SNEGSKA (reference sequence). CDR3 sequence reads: CSARVSVGAGELFF. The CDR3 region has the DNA TGCAGTGCTAGAGTCTCTGTGGGGGCCGGGGAGCTGTTTTTT.

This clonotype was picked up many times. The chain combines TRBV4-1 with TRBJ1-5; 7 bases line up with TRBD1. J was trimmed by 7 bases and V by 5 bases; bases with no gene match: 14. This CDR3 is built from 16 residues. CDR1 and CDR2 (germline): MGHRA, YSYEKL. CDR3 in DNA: TGCGCCAGCAGCGTAGACAGGGATGGGTCGGGGCAGCCCCAGCATTTT. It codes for CASSVDRDGSGQPQHF.